This T cell receptor (beta chain) was documented in a study of blood T cell repertoires in COVID-19. The CDR3 length is 14 residues. J gave up 4 bases and V 0 bases, and 3 bases lay outside the gene matches. Germline values: CDR1 SGHDT, CDR2 YYEEEE. TCRdb's copy holds only in-frame clones and misses some; the assay was immunoSEQ multiplex PCR. The data show 70,000 or so clones, over 80% seen once. The sequenced material came from peripheral blood. The receptor was derived from a human donor in a cohort sampled during active COVID-19. This chain uses TRBV5-6 with TRBJ1-1; 7 nucleotides line up with TRBD1. CDR3 amino acids: CASSLGSGGTEAFF. As DNA, the CDR3 is TGTGCCAGCAGCTTGGGATCAGGGGGCACTGAAGCTTTCTTT.